What follows is one TCR beta chain and its context. This entry comes from a study of blood T cell repertoires in COVID-19. Original processing methods: Reference gene primer amplification in the assay estimated nucleated cell counts. The assay was immunoSEQ multiplex PCR, and TCRdb's table has in-frame clones only and misses some. That table furnishes V, J and clone size, whereas the DNA furnished D and trimming. The repertoire holds 280,000 or so clones, approximately 85% seen once, with less than 2.5% in the top ten. The CDR3 runs to 14 residues. Trimming stripped 4 bases from V and 0 bases from J, with 8 bases between. CDR1 is MRHNA, CDR2 SNTAGT, per germline.

The chain couples TRBV6-4 to TRBJ2-3; D uncertain. This TCR derives from a man younger than 40 who had recovered from COVID-19. Input material: PBMCs or T cells enriched from blood (not recorded which). CDR3 coding DNA: TGTGCCAGCAGTGGTGTCCCTAGCACAGATACGCAGTATTTT. Its translation: CASSGVPSTDTQYF.